Below are 13 T cell receptor beta chains sequenced from a single sample in a study of blood T cell repertoires in COVID-19. The table came from immunoSEQ multiplex PCR; TCRdb's copy has only in-frame clones and leaves some out. The data contain about 310,000 clones, about nine tenths of them singletons. Material: peripheral blood. Every receptor here comes from a man in his fifties with active or convalescent COVID-19.

The rearrangement links TRBV4-2 to TRBJ2-7; the D gene is possibly TRBD2 (5 bases). V was clipped by 3 bases and J by 0 bases, with 15 bases between them. CDR3 size: 16 residues. Germline-derived CDR1 and CDR2 are LGHNA and YNFKEQ. The CDR3 reads CASSQSSGGNSYEQYF. The CDR3 DNA sequence: TGTGCCAGCAGCCAGAGTTCCGGAGGAAACTCCTACGAGCAGTACTTC.

In its sample, this clone was seen a few times. V usage is TRBV4-2 and J usage is TRBJ1-1; D is undetermined. The ends were cut back, 0 bases at V and 0 bases at J, with 5 bases in the middle. CDR3 length: 14 residues. Germline-derived CDR1 and CDR2 are LGHNA and YNFKEQ. The CDR3: CASSQDILNTEAFF. The CDR3 DNA sequence: TGTGCCAGCAGCCAAGACATTTTGAACACTGAAGCTTTCTTT.

This rearrangement joins TRBV11-3 to TRBJ2-1; 10 bases are shared with TRBD1. The trim removed 4 bases at V and 5 bases at J, leaving 2 bases unmatched. Germline V CDR1 and CDR2: SGHNT, YENEEA. This CDR3 spans 14 amino acids. CDR3 loop: CASSSGTGDNEQFF. CDR3 coding DNA: TGTGCCAGCAGCTCGGGGACAGGGGACAATGAGCAGTTCTTC.

The chain uses TRBV6-5 and TRBJ1-2; 8 bases fit TRBD1. Germline V CDR1 and CDR2: MNHEY, SVGAGI. The length of the CDR3 is 14 residues. V shed 6 bases, J shed 8 bases, and the junction held 11 bases outside the gene matches. This CDR3 is CASRPTGGVRGYTF. CDR3 coding DNA: TGTGCCAGCAGGCCTACAGGGGGAGTTCGCGGCTACACCTTC.

V gene TRBV10-2 combines with J gene TRBJ1-2, with 7 bases aligning to TRBD1. Unmatched junction bases numbered 9, after V lost 3 bases and J lost 2 bases. The CDR3 totals 16 residues. The V gene's germline CDR1 is WSHSY and CDR2 SAAADI. The CDR3 protein is CASSDSTGRGNYGYTF. In DNA form, the CDR3 reads TGCGCCAGCAGTGACTCGACAGGGAGAGGGAACTATGGCTACACCTTC.

The chain combines TRBV19 with TRBJ1-4; no clear D gene. V was pared by 5 bases and J by 7 bases, with 11 bases between. The germline gives CDR1 LNHDA, CDR2 SQIVND (reference sequence). The CDR3 is made up of 13 amino acids. The CDR3 is CASSRRYGEKLFF. CDR3 in DNA: TGTGCCAGTAGTCGGAGGTACGGTGAAAAACTGTTTTTT. Together with reference TRBV19 and TRBJ1-4, the CDR3 gives the full variable domain: DGGITQSPKYLFRKEGQNVTLSCEQNLNHDAMYWYRQDPGQGLRLIYYSQIVNDFQKGDIAEGYSVSREKKESFPLTVTSAQKNPTAFYLCASSRRYGEKLFFGSGTQLSVL.

The chain recombines TRBV5-1 with TRBJ1-2; D gene uncertain. Germline V gives CDR1 SGHRS, CDR2 YFSETQ. V shed 0 bases and J shed 0 bases, with 6 bases lying between them. CDR3 size: 14 residues. CDR3 nucleotides: TGCGCCAGCAGCTTGGCTGCGGCTAACTATGGCTACACCTTC. Its protein product is CASSLAAANYGYTF. The whole variable domain, remainder taken from reference TRBV5-1 and TRBJ1-2, is KAGVTQTPRYLIKTRGQQVTLSCSPISGHRSVSWYQQTPGQGLQFLFEYFSETQRNKGNFPGRFSGRQFSNSRSEMNVSTLELGDSALYLCASSLAAANYGYTFGSGTRLTVV.

Note on this clone: In the same sample, other DNA sequences code for this CDR3. The V gene is TRBV18, the J gene TRBJ2-7; 7 bases map to TRBD2. The CDR3 sequence is 14 residues long. J gave up 3 bases and V 2 bases, and 4 bases lay outside the gene matches. In germline, CDR1 is KGHSH, CDR2 LQKENI. CDR3 nucleotides: TGTGCCAGCTCACCAGGGCTAGCGGACTACGAGCAGTACTTC. This encodes CASSPGLADYEQYF.

The chain has TRBV4-1 and TRBJ1-1; D is ambiguous. In germline, CDR1 is MGHRA, CDR2 YSYEKL. V lost 3 bases and J lost 1, with 21 bases in between. The CDR3 totals 18 residues. CDR3 in DNA: TGCGCCAGCAGCCATCTATTTGCGAGGAAGGAGCCGAACACTGAAGCTTTCTTT. Translated, it gives CASSHLFARKEPNTEAFF.

This clone was counted once. The rearrangement uses TRBV6-1 and TRBJ2-7; 9 bases are shared with TRBD2. CDR3 size: 16 residues. Trimming removed 2 bases from V and 9 bases from J; junction bases left unmatched: 14. Looked up from germline, CDR1 is MNHNS and CDR2 is SASEGT. Written as DNA, the CDR3 is TGTGCCAGCAGTGAACTAAAGGGCGGGAGGGCTTCTGTGCAGTACTTC. This encodes CASSELKGGRASVQYF.

This sequence joins TRBV10-3 and TRBJ1-2; TRBD1 aligns across 7 bases. The CDR3 length is 15 residues. Germline CDR1 is ENHRY and CDR2 is SYGVKD. The V segment lost 3 bases and the J segment 3 bases; nucleotides outside the gene matches: 7. The CDR3 spells CAISDLQGPDYGYTF. CDR3 sequence (DNA): TGTGCCATCAGTGATCTACAGGGGCCTGACTATGGCTACACCTTC.

The rearrangement uses TRBV9 and TRBJ1-1, with unresolved D. Germline loops: CDR1 SGDLS, CDR2 YYNGEE. The V and J ends lost 1 base and 0 bases respectively, with 7 bases between them. The CDR3 runs to 14 residues. In DNA form, the CDR3 reads TGTGCCAGCAGCGTAAATACTGTGAACACTGAAGCTTTCTTT. It translates to CASSVNTVNTEAFF. The full variable domain, in which reference TRBV9 and TRBJ1-1 provide the parts outside the CDR3, is DSGVTQTPKHLITATGQRVTLRCSPRSGDLSVYWYQQSLDQGLQFLIQYYNGEERAKGNILERFSAQQFPDLHSELNLSSLELGDSALYFCASSVNTVNTEAFFGQGTRLTVV.

As DNA, the CDR3 is TGCAGCGTTGGGGGCATAAGGACTGAAGCTTTCTTT. This codes for CSVGGIRTEAFF. The rearrangement joins TRBV29-1 to TRBJ1-1, with D maybe TRBD1 (5 bases). CDR1 is SQVTM and CDR2 is ANQGSEA in the germline V gene. The CDR3 is 12 amino acids. V shed 4 bases and J shed 5 bases, with 11 bases lying between them.